The clone carrying this T cell receptor (beta chain) was recorded a few times. Its antigen is currently unknown. The CDR3 is 17 amino acids. TCRdb called the 5' RACE reads again in MiXCR, with one record for every CDR3 protein. In the table there are about 550,000 distinct CDR3 sequences, less than 20% of which are singletons. The entry originates in a study of T cells after yellow fever vaccination. Broader study findings: Among primary-vaccination clones, most reappeared after the booster, at about 95% for CD4 and about 90% for CD8. Contamination of FACS-sorted repertoires by abundant clonotypes from the bulk population could occur.

The chain has TRBV21-1 and TRBJ1-5. TRBV21-1 is a known pseudogene. The clonotype was recovered from a young man who received the YFV17D yellow fever vaccine. The sample in question was PBMCs, obtained 15 days after the yellow fever booster vaccination. CDR3 protein: CASSENGRAVDNQPQHF. The CDR3 DNA sequence: TGTGCCAGCAGCGAAAATGGAAGGGCTGTCGACAATCAGCCCCAGCATTTT.